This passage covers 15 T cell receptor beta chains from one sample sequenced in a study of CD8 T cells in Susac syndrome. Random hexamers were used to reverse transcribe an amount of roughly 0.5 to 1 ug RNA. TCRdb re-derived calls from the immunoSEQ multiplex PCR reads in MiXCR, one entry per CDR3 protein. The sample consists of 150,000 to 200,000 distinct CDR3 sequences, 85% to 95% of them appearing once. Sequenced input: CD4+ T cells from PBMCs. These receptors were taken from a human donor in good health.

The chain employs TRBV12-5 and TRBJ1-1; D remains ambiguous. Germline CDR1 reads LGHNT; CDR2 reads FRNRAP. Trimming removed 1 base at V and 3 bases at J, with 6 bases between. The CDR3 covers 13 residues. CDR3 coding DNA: TGTGCTAGTGGTTTGGGGAGGGACACTGAAGCTTTCTTT. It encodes CASGLGRDTEAFF.

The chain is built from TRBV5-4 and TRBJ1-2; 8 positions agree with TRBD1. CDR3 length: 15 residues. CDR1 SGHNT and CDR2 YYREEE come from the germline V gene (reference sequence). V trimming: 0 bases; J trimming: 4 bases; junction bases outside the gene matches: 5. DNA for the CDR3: TGTGCCAGCAGCTTGGACAGGGGGTCGTCCTATGGCTACACCTTC. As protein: CASSLDRGSSYGYTF.

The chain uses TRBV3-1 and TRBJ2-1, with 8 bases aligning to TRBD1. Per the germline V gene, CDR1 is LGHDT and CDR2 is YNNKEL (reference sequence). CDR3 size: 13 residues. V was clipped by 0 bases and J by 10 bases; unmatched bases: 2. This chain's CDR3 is CASSQEWTGEQFF. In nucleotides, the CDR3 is TGTGCCAGCAGCCAAGAATGGACAGGGGAGCAGTTCTTC.

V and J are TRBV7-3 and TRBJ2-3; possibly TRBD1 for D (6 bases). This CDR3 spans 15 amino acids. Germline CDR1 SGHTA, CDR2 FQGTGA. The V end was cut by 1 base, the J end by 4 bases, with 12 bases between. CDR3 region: CASSLSRDRPDTQYF. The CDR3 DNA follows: TGTGCCAGCAGCTTAAGCCGCGACAGGCCAGATACGCAGTATTTT.

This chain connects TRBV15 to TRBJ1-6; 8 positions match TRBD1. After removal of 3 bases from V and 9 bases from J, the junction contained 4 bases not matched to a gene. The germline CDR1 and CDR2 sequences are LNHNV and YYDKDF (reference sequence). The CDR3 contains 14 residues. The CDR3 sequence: CATSSAGGGSPLHF. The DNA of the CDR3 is TGTGCCACCAGCAGTGCAGGGGGCGGTTCACCCCTCCACTTT.

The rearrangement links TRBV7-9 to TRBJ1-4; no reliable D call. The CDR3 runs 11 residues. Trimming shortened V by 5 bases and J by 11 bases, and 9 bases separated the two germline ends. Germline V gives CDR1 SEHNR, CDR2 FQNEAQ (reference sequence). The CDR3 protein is CASSAGGKLFF. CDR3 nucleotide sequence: TGTGCCAGCAGCGCCGGAGGGAAACTGTTTTTT. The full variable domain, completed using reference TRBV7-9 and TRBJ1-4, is DTGVSQNPRHKITKRGQNVTFRCDPISEHNRLYWYRQTLGQGPEFLTYFQNEAQLEKSRLLSDRFSAERPKGSFSTLEIQRTEQGDSAMYLCASSAGGKLFFGSGTQLSVL.

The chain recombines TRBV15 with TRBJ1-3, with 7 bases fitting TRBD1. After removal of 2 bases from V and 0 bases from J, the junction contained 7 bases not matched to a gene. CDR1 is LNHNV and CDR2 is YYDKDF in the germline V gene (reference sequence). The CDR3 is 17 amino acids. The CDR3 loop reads CATSRSRDSVSGNTIYF. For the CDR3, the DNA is TGTGCCACCAGCAGATCCCGGGACAGTGTCTCTGGAAACACCATATATTTT.

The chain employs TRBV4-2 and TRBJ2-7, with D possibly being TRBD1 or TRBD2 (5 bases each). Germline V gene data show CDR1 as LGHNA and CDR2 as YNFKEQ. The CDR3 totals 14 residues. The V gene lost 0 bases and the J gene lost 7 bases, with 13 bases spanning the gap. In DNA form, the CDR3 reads TGTGCCAGCAGCCAAGAACCAGGGACGAGGGAGCAGTACTTC. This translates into CASSQEPGTREQYF.

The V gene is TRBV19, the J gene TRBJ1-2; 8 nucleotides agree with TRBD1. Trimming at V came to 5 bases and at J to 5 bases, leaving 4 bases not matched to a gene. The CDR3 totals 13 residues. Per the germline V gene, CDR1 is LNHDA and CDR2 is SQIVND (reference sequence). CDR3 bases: TGTGCCAGTAGTTTGGACAGGGAGTATGGCTACACCTTC. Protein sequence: CASSLDREYGYTF.

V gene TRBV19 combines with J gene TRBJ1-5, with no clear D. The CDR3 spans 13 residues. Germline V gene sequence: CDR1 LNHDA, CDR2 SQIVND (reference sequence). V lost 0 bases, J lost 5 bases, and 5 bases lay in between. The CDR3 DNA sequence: TGTGCCAGTAGTATAGAGTCTTATCAGCCCCAGCATTTT. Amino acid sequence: CASSIESYQPQHF.

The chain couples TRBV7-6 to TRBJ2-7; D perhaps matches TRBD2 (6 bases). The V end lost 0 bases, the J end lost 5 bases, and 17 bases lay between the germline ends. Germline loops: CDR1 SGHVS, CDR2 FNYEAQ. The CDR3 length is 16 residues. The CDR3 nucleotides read TGTGCCAGCAGCTTAGCACGCGCGGGGAGCCCCCACGAGCAGTACTTC. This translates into CASSLARAGSPHEQYF.

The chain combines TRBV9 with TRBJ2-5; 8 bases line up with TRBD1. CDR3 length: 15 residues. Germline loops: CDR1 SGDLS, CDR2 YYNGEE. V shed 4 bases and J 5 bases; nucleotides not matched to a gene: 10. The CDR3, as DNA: TGTGCCAGCAGCACCCGGACAGGGAGACCGGAGACCCAGTACTTC. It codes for CASSTRTGRPETQYF.

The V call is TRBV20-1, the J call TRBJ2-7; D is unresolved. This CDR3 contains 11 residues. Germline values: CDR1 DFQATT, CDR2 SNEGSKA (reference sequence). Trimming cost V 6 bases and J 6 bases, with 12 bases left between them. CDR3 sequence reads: CSAQPRTEQYF. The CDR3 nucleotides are TGCAGTGCCCAGCCCAGGACCGAGCAGTACTTC.

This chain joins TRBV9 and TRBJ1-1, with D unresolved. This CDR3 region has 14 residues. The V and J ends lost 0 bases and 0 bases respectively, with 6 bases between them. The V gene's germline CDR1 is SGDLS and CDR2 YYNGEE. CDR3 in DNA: TGTGCCAGCAGCGTAGGGTGGTTGAACACTGAAGCTTTCTTT. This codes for CASSVGWLNTEAFF. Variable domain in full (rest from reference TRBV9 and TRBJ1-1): DSGVTQTPKHLITATGQRVTLRCSPRSGDLSVYWYQQSLDQGLQFLIQYYNGEERAKGNILERFSAQQFPDLHSELNLSSLELGDSALYFCASSVGWLNTEAFFGQGTRLTVV.

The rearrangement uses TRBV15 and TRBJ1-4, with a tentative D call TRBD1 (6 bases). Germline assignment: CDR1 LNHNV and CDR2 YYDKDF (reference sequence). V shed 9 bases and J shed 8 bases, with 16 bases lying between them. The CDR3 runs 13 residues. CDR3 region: CATKEGTLEKLFF. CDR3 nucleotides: TGTGCCACTAAGGAGGGGACATTAGAAAAACTGTTTTTT.